The rows below give T cell receptor beta chains drawn from one sample of a study of blood T cells in healthy people across ages. TCRdb analysed the 5' RACE reads with MiXCR anew, one entry per CDR3 protein. The sample has roughly 900,000 distinct CDR3 sequences; about 28% are singletons. Sequenced material: blood. These receptors all stem from a woman older than 75 in good health. Both conserved end residues are part of each CDR3. Each record gives: J gene, V gene, D gene, CDR3 length, clone size, CDR3 DNA, CDR3 protein. The D gene is left open where the match is weak. Not all rows give a size; the values are once, few, many and, for expanded clones, a class.

TRBJ2-5 TRBV18 TRBD2 16 many TGTGCCAGCTCACCAGGGACTAGCGGGGACGGAGAGACCCAGTACTTC CASSPGTSGDGETQYF
TRBJ1-1 TRBV5-1 TRBD1 14 NA TGCGCCAGCAGCTGGGGGACAGCAAGCACTGAAGCTTTCTTT CASSWGTASTEAFF
TRBJ2-5 TRBV2 TRBD2 16 many TGTGCCAGCAGTGCCGGGACTACCAGCTTGGAAGGAACCCAGTACTTC CASSAGTTSLEGTQYF
TRBJ1-4 TRBV7-2 NA 15 NA TGTGCCAGCAGCTTAGGGTTTCCGGGGTTTGAAAAACTGTTTTTT CASSLGFPGFEKLFF
TRBJ2-1 TRBV10-3 NA 18 many TGTGCCATCAGTGAGTCGAAAGGGTTTGGGAGCTCCTACAATGAGCAGTTCTTC CAISESKGFGSSYNEQFF
TRBJ2-3 TRBV3-1 NA 16 NA TGTGCCAGCAGCCAGATACACATTACAGGGTCAGATACGCAGTATTTT CASSQIHITGSDTQYF
TRBJ2-4 TRBV10-3 TRBD2 18 many TGTGCCATCAGTGAGGCTAGCGGGGGGCTGACAGCCAAAAACATTCAGTACTTC CAISEASGGLTAKNIQYF
TRBJ1-1 TRBV20-1 NA 12 many TGCAGTGCTAGAAGGTTGAACACTGAAGCTTTCTTT CSARRLNTEAFF
TRBJ2-7 TRBV18 NA 12 many TGTGCCAGCTCACCAGGGTCGTCCGAGCAGTACTTC CASSPGSSEQYF
TRBJ1-1 TRBV2 NA 13 few TGTGCCAGCACGACCCTGGTGGGCACTGAAGCTTTCTTT CASTTLVGTEAFF
TRBJ2-5 TRBV30 NA 15 many TGTGCCTGGACAAACTACAACAGCCTTCAAGAGACCCAGTACTTC CAWTNYNSLQETQYF
TRBJ2-2 TRBV10-2 TRBD1 17 few TGCGCCAGCAGTGGCAAAAAGCCTGACAGGGTGGCCGGGGAGCTGTTTTTT CASSGKKPDRVAGELFF
TRBJ2-1 TRBV9 TRBD1 14 many TGTGCCAGCAGCGCACAGACAGGGGGGAATGAGCAGTTCTTC CASSAQTGGNEQFF
TRBJ2-1 TRBV5-1 NA 16 few TGCGCCAGCAGCTGGGACCCGGGACTGGCTTACAATGAGCAGTTCTTC CASSWDPGLAYNEQFF
TRBJ1-2 TRBV5-1 NA 15 NA TGCGCCAGCAGCTTGAGTTCGGAGTTGGTCTATGGCTACACCTTC CASSLSSELVYGYTF
TRBJ2-7 TRBV20-1 TRBD2 18 many TGCAGTGCTAGAGATCCGACTAGCGGGGGCCGGGGTTCCTACGAGCAGTACTTC CSARDPTSGGRGSYEQYF
TRBJ1-3 TRBV28 NA 16 NA TGTGCCAGCAGTTTGATCCCAGGGGCAGGAGGAAACACCATATATTTT CASSLIPGAGGNTIYF
TRBJ2-5 TRBV11-3 NA 13 few TGTGCCAGCCAGCGTGGTGGGGTGAAGACCCAGTACTTC CASQRGGVKTQYF
TRBJ2-7 TRBV30 NA 11 NA TGTGCCTGGAAGGGATTAGGCGAGCAGTACTTC CAWKGLGEQYF
TRBJ1-2 TRBV24-1 TRBD1 13 many TGTGCCACCAGTGCGGGGACAGTCTATGGCTACACCTTC CATSAGTVYGYTF
TRBJ2-5 TRBV14 NA 16 many TGTGCCAGCAGCCGAACGACAGGGAGGAGGGAAGAGACCCAGTACTTC CASSRTTGRREETQYF
TRBJ2-1 TRBV20-1 NA 13 many TGCAGTGCTAGCCAACTAGACAGGAATGAGCAGTTCTTC CSASQLDRNEQFF
TRBJ2-5 TRBV10-3 NA 14 many TGTGCCATCAGTGAGGAAATTTTCCAAGAGACCCAGTACTTC CAISEEIFQETQYF
TRBJ2-5 TRBV5-1 TRBD2 16 many TGCGCCAGCAGCGAAACTAGCGGGGGGGCCCCAGAGACCCAGTACTTC CASSETSGGAPETQYF
TRBJ1-5 TRBV27 NA 16 few TGTGCCAGCAGCTTGAACACTTTGAGCGGCAATCAGCCCCAGCATTTT CASSLNTLSGNQPQHF
TRBJ2-6 TRBV6-2/TRBV6-3 NA 19 many TGTGCCAGCAGTTATTACAGACCTCTCTCTAACTCTGGGGCCAACGTCCTGACTTTC CASSYYRPLSNSGANVLTF
TRBJ2-5 TRBV5-1 NA 15 many TGCGCCAGCAGTTTACCGAGGGGCAGATGGGAGACCCAGTACTTC CASSLPRGRWETQYF
TRBJ2-1 TRBV6-2/TRBV6-3 TRBD2 16 many TGTGCCAGCAGTGACGTATTGGGCGGGGAGGGCAATGAGCAGTTCTTC CASSDVLGGEGNEQFF
TRBJ2-1 TRBV24-1 NA 17 few TGTGCCACCAGTGATTTGGGGGGGTCCCTCTCCTACAATGAGCAGTTCTTC CATSDLGGSLSYNEQFF
TRBJ2-3 TRBV12-3/TRBV12-4 TRBD2 17 NA TGTGCCAGCAGTTTGGGACCAGCGGGAGCGAGAACAGATACGCAGTATTTT CASSLGPAGARTDTQYF
TRBJ1-2 TRBV9 TRBD1 13 NA TGTGCCAGCAGTACCGGGACAGGGAGTGGCTACACCTTC CASSTGTGSGYTF
TRBJ2-2 TRBV11-2 NA 14 few TGTGCCAGCAGCTTAAACATGAACACCGGGGAGCTGTTTTTT CASSLNMNTGELFF
TRBJ2-5 TRBV29-1 TRBD1 11 NA TGCAGCGTTGGAATTCAGGGGGAGCAGTACTTC CSVGIQGEQYF
TRBJ1-5 TRBV27 TRBD1 16 NA TGTGCCAGCAGTTCCGGGACAGGGGGAGGCAATCAGCCCCAGCATTTT CASSSGTGGGNQPQHF
TRBJ2-5 TRBV20-1 TRBD2 16 many TGCAGTGCTAGTCAGTCTCAGCGGGGGGGCTTGAAGACCCAGTACTTC CSASQSQRGGLKTQYF
TRBJ2-6 TRBV28 TRBD1 15 many TGTGCCAGCGCGGCAGGGGGTACGGGGGCCAACGTCCTGACTTTC CASAAGGTGANVLTF
TRBJ1-2 TRBV2 TRBD1 13 NA TGTGCCAGCATCCACAGGGGGAGGGGTGGCTACACCTTC CASIHRGRGGYTF
TRBJ2-3 TRBV20-1 NA 14 NA TGCAGTGCTAGAAAGGGTGCTAGCACAGATACGCAGTATTTT CSARKGASTDTQYF
TRBJ2-1 TRBV20-1 TRBD2 16 many TGCAGTGCGCTTACTAGCGGGCAGTTCTCCTACAATGAGCAGTTCTTC CSALTSGQFSYNEQFF
TRBJ1-2 TRBV7-2 NA 15 many TGTGCCAGCAGCTTATCCGAGGCCTCCAACTATGGCTACACCTTC CASSLSEASNYGYTF
TRBJ1-5 TRBV6-2/TRBV6-3 NA 15 many TGTGCCAGCAGACGCCTCTTGATTAGCAATCAGCCCCAGCATTTT CASRRLLISNQPQHF
TRBJ2-7 TRBV5-5 NA 13 many TGTGCCAGCAGCCCCACGGCGGTACCCAAGCAGTACTTC CASSPTAVPKQYF
TRBJ1-2 TRBV7-9 NA 13 few TGTGCCAGCAGCTCCATAAGTTTTTGGGGCTACACCTTC CASSSISFWGYTF
TRBJ2-5 TRBV6-2/TRBV6-3 TRBD2 15 few TGTGCCAGCAGATTAGCGGGAACAGCGGGGTGGACCCAGTACTTC CASRLAGTAGWTQYF
TRBJ2-1 TRBV24-1 NA 13 few TGTGCCACCAGTGAGGCGGACTACAATGAGCAGTTCTTC CATSEADYNEQFF